A selection of T cell receptor beta chains follows, all from one sample in a study of T cells after yellow fever vaccination. TCRdb re-called the 5' RACE reads through MiXCR, storing one row per CDR3 protein. The sample includes approximately 300,000 distinct CDR3 sequences, roughly 10% of them seen just once. The sequencing here drew on CD4+ T cells sorted from PBMCs, taken 45 days after the yellow fever booster vaccination. These receptors all come from a man between 18 and 29 years old who received the YFV17D yellow fever vaccine. Each CDR3 is given with its conserved first and last residue. D genes are given only for firm matches. The listing skips clone size in some rows; elsewhere it reads once, few, many or a size class.

TRBJ1-1 | - | TRBV25-1 | - | CASRPSVNTEAFF | TGTGCCAGCAGGCCCAGTGTGAACACTGAAGCTTTCTTT
TRBJ2-7 | - | TRBV6-1 | - | CASRRDVSYEQYF | TGTGCCAGCAGACGGGACGTTTCCTACGAGCAGTACTTC
TRBJ2-5 | - | TRBV7-2 | few | CASSFSPGGETQYF | TGTGCCAGCAGCTTTTCCCCCGGCGGGGAGACCCAGTACTTC
TRBJ2-5 | - | TRBV7-3 | few | CASSPQGGLETQYF | TGTGCCTCTTCCCCCCAGGGGGGGCTAGAGACCCAGTACTTC
TRBJ2-1 | TRBD1 | TRBV3-1 | - | CASSPVPGQGTRSYTEQFF | TGTGCCAGCAGCCCCGTCCCGGGACAGGGGACGAGGTCCTACACTGAGCAGTTCTTC
TRBJ2-3 | TRBD2 | TRBV10-3 | - | CAIRLTSGGAVTDTQYF | TGTGCCATCAGGCTGACTAGCGGGGGGGCCGTCACAGATACGCAGTATTTT
TRBJ2-2 | TRBD2 | TRBV12-3/TRBV12-4 | many | CASSLGLAGIEAGELFF | TGTGCCAGCAGTTTAGGCCTAGCGGGGATCGAAGCCGGGGAGCTGTTTTTT
TRBJ2-6 | - | TRBV28 | - | CASSLSPPGANVLTF | TGTGCCAGCAGTTTAAGCCCCCCTGGGGCCAACGTCCTGACTTTC
TRBJ1-2 | - | TRBV20-1 | few | CSANLQSYGYTF | TGCAGTGCTAACCTTCAGTCCTATGGCTACACCTTC
TRBJ1-2 | - | TRBV10-3 | - | CAISESGRGPNYGYTF | TGTGCCATCAGTGAGTCCGGCAGGGGTCCTAACTATGGCTACACCTTC